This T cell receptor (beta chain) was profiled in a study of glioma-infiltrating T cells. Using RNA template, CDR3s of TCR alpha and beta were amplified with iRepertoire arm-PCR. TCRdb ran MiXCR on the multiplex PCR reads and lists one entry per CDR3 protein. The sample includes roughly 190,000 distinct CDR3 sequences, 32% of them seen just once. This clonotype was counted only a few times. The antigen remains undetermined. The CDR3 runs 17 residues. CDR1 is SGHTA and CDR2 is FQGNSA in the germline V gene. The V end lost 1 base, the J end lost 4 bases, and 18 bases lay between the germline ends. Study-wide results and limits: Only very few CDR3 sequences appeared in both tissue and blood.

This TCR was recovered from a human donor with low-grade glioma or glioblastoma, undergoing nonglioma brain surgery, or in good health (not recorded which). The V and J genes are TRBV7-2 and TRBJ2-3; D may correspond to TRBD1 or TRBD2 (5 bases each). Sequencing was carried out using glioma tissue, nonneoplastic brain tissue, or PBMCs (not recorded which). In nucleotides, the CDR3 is TGTGCCAGCAGCTTAGAACTAGGGAGCCAGGGCTCAGATACGCAGTATTTT. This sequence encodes CASSLELGSQGSDTQYF.